The 25 T cell receptor beta chains in this list originate from one sample, sequenced in a study of cytomegalovirus exposure and HLA in healthy donors (dated by TCRdb to between 2016 and 2019). The library relied on the immunoSEQ multiplex PCR assay. For the multiplex PCR, a mixture combining 60 forward primers for TCR Vbeta segments and 13 reverse primers for TCR Jbeta segments was used. TCRdb mirrors the immuneACCESS table, restricted to in-frame sequences. Some clones are absent from its copies; in checked studies, under half trace to an unresolved V gene, and the reason for the others is unknown. This sample gives 110,000 to 150,000 clones in total; roughly 77% of them show up just once. The ten largest clones represent 3.5% to 5% of the sample. Sequencing was carried out using PBMCs. The receptors shown here come from a male donor in good health and CMV-seronegative.

The chain employs TRBV5-1 and TRBJ2-5; 8 bases are shared with TRBD2. The germline gives CDR1 SGHRS, CDR2 YFSETQ. J lost 1 base, V lost 0 bases, and 2 bases had no gene match. This CDR3 comprises 15 residues. The chain's CDR3 is CASSLVSGGQETQYF. CDR3 in DNA: TGCGCCAGCAGCTTGGTAAGCGGGGGCCAAGAGACCCAGTACTTC.

This clone has only one observation. V is TRBV7-6 and J is TRBJ1-5, with TRBD1 as a possible D gene (5 bases). Trimming removed 1 base from V and 4 bases from J, with 11 bases in between. The V gene's germline CDR1 is SGHVS and CDR2 FNYEAQ. The CDR3 is 15 residues long. CDR3 nucleotide sequence: TGTGCCAGCAGCTTAGGGGGGGACCGAAATCAGCCCCAGCATTTT. Translating gives CASSLGGDRNQPQHF.

The V call is TRBV6-5, the J call TRBJ2-7; TRBD1 is a possible D gene (5 bases). Trimming stripped 0 bases from V and 7 bases from J, with 16 bases between. This CDR3 has 15 amino acids. The germline CDR1 and CDR2 sequences are MNHEY and SVGAGI. The CDR3 DNA is TGTGCCAGCAGTTACTCCGCAGGGCGAACATGGGAGCAGTACTTC. It is translated as CASSYSAGRTWEQYF.

This sequence joins TRBV5-1 and TRBJ2-6, with D possibly matching TRBD1 (5 bases). V lost 4 bases to trimming and J lost 0 bases, with 14 bases between them. The CDR3 covers 17 residues. Germline loops: CDR1 SGHRS, CDR2 YFSETQ. The CDR3 loop is CASSLRGHSSGANVLTF. DNA for the CDR3: TGCGCCAGCAGCCTACGAGGACACAGCTCTGGGGCCAACGTCCTGACTTTC.

The V call is TRBV7-2, the J call TRBJ1-5, with TRBD1 matching 7 bases. The V gene end was trimmed by 3 bases and the J gene end by 4 bases; junction bases not matched to a gene: 12. Looked up from germline, CDR1 is SGHTA and CDR2 is FQGNSA. The CDR3 is 17 residues long. CDR3 loop: CASSLEGQTGSNQPQHF. The CDR3 bases are TGTGCCAGCAGCTTGGAGGGGCAGACAGGGAGTAATCAGCCCCAGCATTTT.

This clone is a singleton in its sample. The chain couples TRBV9 to TRBJ2-3; possible D gene TRBD2, 6 bases. The germline gives CDR1 SGDLS, CDR2 YYNGEE. The CDR3 extends over 20 amino acids. V was shortened by 0 bases and J by 2 bases, with 25 bases between the two germline ends. The CDR3 nucleotides are TGTGCCAGCAGCGTAGGCCCCCGGACCCGGGAGCCCCTTATCACAGATACGCAGTATTTT. It yields the protein CASSVGPRTREPLITDTQYF. Based on the CDR3 plus reference TRBV9 and TRBJ2-3, the full variable domain is DSGVTQTPKHLITATGQRVTLRCSPRSGDLSVYWYQQSLDQGLQFLIQYYNGEERAKGNILERFSAQQFPDLHSELNLSSLELGDSALYFCASSVGPRTREPLITDTQYFGPGTRLTVL.

This chain links TRBV5-1 with TRBJ2-2; a possible D gene is TRBD1 (5 bases). The CDR3 contains 15 residues. Germline assignment: CDR1 SGHRS and CDR2 YFSETQ. Deletions cut 4 bases from V and 5 bases from J, with 15 bases between. Written as DNA, the CDR3 is TGCGCCAGCAGCCCTGGACACGGACGGACCGGGGAGCTGTTTTTT. It is translated as CASSPGHGRTGELFF.

The chain combines TRBV13 with TRBJ1-3; TRBD1 aligns across 7 bases. This CDR3 has 17 residues. The germline gives CDR1 PRHDT, CDR2 FYEKMQ (reference sequence). The junction had 12 bases not matched to a gene; V was cut back by 5 bases and J by 2 bases. The DNA of the CDR3 is TGTGCCAGCAGCCCGGAGAGACAGGGTAGACCTGGAAACACCATATATTTT. Translation gives CASSPERQGRPGNTIYF.

This chain uses TRBV4-1 with TRBJ2-3; 11 bases fit TRBD2. Germline V gene lookup returns CDR1 MGHRA and CDR2 YSYEKL. The CDR3 totals 16 residues. V shed 4 bases and J 7 bases; nucleotides not matched to a gene: 10. CDR3 sequence reads: CASSPGLADLSHTQYF. The CDR3 region has the DNA TGCGCCAGCAGCCCGGGACTAGCGGACCTATCACATACGCAGTATTTT.

CDR3 DNA sequence: TGTGCCAGCGGCTCAGGATCCCAAGAGACCCAGTACTTC. Its translation: CASGSGSQETQYF. V and J are TRBV6-5 and TRBJ2-5; D is ambiguous. CDR1 and CDR2 (germline): MNHEY, SVGAGI. This CDR3 has 13 amino acids. Trimming left V 8 bases short and J 1 base short, with 11 bases between.

The chain joins TRBV19 to TRBJ1-2, with TRBD1 matching over 9 bases. This CDR3 has 12 amino acids. Trimming cost V 11 bases and J 11 bases; bases outside gene matches: 12. Germline loops: CDR1 LNHDA, CDR2 SQIVND (reference sequence). CDR3 DNA sequence: TGTGCCTCCAGGGGGGGACAGGGAAGTTACACCTTC. Protein: CASRGGQGSYTF.

Only a few counts were recorded for this clone. The chain couples TRBV28 to TRBJ1-2; TRBD1 might be the D (5 bases). The CDR3 sequence is 16 residues long. Germline V CDR1 and CDR2: MDHEN, SYDVKM. The V end lost 7 bases, the J end lost 3 bases, and 21 bases lay between the germline ends. The DNA for the CDR3 is TGTGCCAGCACTACCCCCGGGGGGGGAGACTACTATGGCTACACCTTC. Translating it yields CASTTPGGGDYYGYTF.

The genes are TRBV6-1 and TRBJ1-2; possibly TRBD1 for D (5 bases). Germline values: CDR1 MNHNS, CDR2 SASEGT. With 2 bases removed from V and 4 bases from J, the gap between germline ends came to 14 bases. The CDR3 covers 15 residues. The CDR3 loop is CASSESQTGVYGYTF. The CDR3 DNA reads as TGTGCCAGCAGTGAAAGCCAGACGGGGGTCTATGGCTACACCTTC.

The CDR3 reads CASSYPRTGTTSGGYEQYF. The CDR3 DNA is TGTGCCAGCAGCTACCCACGTACGGGCACGACTAGCGGGGGCTACGAGCAGTACTTC. The chain uses TRBV4-2 and TRBJ2-7; 12 nucleotides agree with TRBD2. The J segment lost 3 bases and the V segment lost 5 bases, leaving 17 bases of the junction unmatched. Germline CDR1 LGHNA, CDR2 YNFKEQ. The CDR3 extends over 19 amino acids.

The chain recombines TRBV5-4 with TRBJ1-1; D uncertain. The CDR3 runs 16 residues. Germline CDR1 and CDR2: SGHNT and YYREEE (reference sequence). V was clipped by 4 bases and J by 0 bases, with 16 bases between them. As DNA, the CDR3 is TGTGCCAGCAGCCTGGACGGAGCGGCGATGAACACTGAAGCTTTCTTT. It is translated as CASSLDGAAMNTEAFF.

The chain recombines TRBV19 with TRBJ2-3, with D unclear. The V and J ends lost 6 bases and 6 bases respectively, with 16 bases between them. Germline values: CDR1 LNHDA, CDR2 SQIVND (reference sequence). The CDR3 sequence is 14 residues long. The CDR3 region is CASRHRYRADTQYF. CDR3 nucleotide sequence: TGTGCCAGTAGACATCGTTACAGAGCCGATACGCAGTATTTT.

The chain has TRBV9 and TRBJ2-7; 12 positions match TRBD1. The CDR3 length is 15 residues. Germline assignment: CDR1 SGDLS and CDR2 YYNGEE. V shed 1 base, J shed 5 bases, and the junction held 4 bases outside the gene matches. CDR3 DNA sequence: TGTGCCAGCAGCGTAAGGGGACAGGGGGCCGACGAGCAGTACTTC. It yields the protein CASSVRGQGADEQYF.

J is TRBJ1-1 and V is TRBV4-2, with D possibly matching TRBD1 (6 bases). The germline V gene encodes CDR1 LGHNA and CDR2 YNFKEQ. V was cut by 2 bases and J by 4 bases, with 17 bases left in between. The CDR3 extends over 16 amino acids. In DNA form, the CDR3 reads TGTGCCAGCAGCCAAAGGCCGGGGGGCGGTTTCACTGAAGCTTTCTTT. The encoded protein is CASSQRPGGGFTEAFF.

The J gene is TRBJ2-7, the V gene TRBV7-6, with D possibly being TRBD1 (6 bases). The CDR3 totals 14 residues. Germline CDR1 is SGHVS and CDR2 is FNYEAQ. V lost 6 bases and J 3 bases, leaving 15 bases between the germline ends. This CDR3 is CASSMLGQDYEQYF. CDR3 DNA sequence: TGTGCCAGCAGTATGTTGGGACAAGACTACGAGCAGTACTTC. Together with reference TRBV7-6 and TRBJ2-7, the CDR3 gives the full variable domain: GAGVSQSPRYKVTKRGQDVALRCDPISGHVSLYWYRQALGQGPEFLTYFNYEAQQDKSGLPNDRFSAERPEGSISTLTIQRTEQRDSAMYRCASSMLGQDYEQYFGPGTRLTVT.

J is TRBJ2-4 and V is TRBV7-3; D might be TRBD2 (6 bases). This CDR3 is built from 13 residues. Germline values: CDR1 SGHTA, CDR2 FQGTGA. The V and J ends lost 3 bases and 6 bases respectively, with 9 bases between them. The CDR3 loop reads CASSLGTGNIQYF. Here the CDR3 DNA reads TGTGCCAGCAGCTTGGGGACTGGAAACATTCAGTACTTC.

The V gene is TRBV10-3, the J gene TRBJ1-2; the D gene is possibly TRBD1 (6 bases). The CDR3 is 15 residues long. Trimming pared 8 bases from V and 0 bases from J, leaving 16 bases between. The V gene's germline CDR1 is ENHRY and CDR2 SYGVKD. CDR3 sequence (DNA): TGTGCCATCGCCGGGGGGGCCAGGGCTAACTATGGCTACACCTTC. Its translation is CAIAGGARANYGYTF.

This chain links TRBV19 with TRBJ2-7; D might be TRBD1 (8 bases). The V end was cut by 5 bases, the J end by 6 bases, with 17 bases between. Germline CDR1 reads LNHDA; CDR2 reads SQIVND (reference sequence). This CDR3 comprises 14 residues. The CDR3 region has the DNA TGTGCCAGTAGTGTACAGGGGGGGTTCGGCGAGCAGTACTTC. It translates to CASSVQGGFGEQYF.

CDR3 bases: TGTGCCAGCTCACCACCGAATGGGCGGGAGAATGAGCAGTTCTTC. It translates to CASSPPNGRENEQFF. The rearrangement links TRBV18 to TRBJ2-1, with TRBD2 matching over 7 bases. Unmatched junction bases numbered 6, after V lost 0 bases and J lost 7 bases. Germline assignment: CDR1 KGHSH and CDR2 LQKENI. The CDR3 consists of 15 residues.

This CDR3 reads CASSLGQFYGYTF. In DNA, the CDR3 is TGTGCCAGCAGCCTGGGACAGTTCTATGGCTACACCTTC. The chain joins TRBV27 to TRBJ1-2, with 7 bases that match TRBD1. The CDR3 is made up of 13 amino acids. Germline lookup yields CDR1 MNHEY and CDR2 SMNVEV (reference sequence). J lost 4 bases, V lost 6 bases, and 5 bases had no gene match.

The chain is built from TRBV9 and TRBJ2-3, with 7 bases lining up with TRBD2. The V segment lost 4 bases and the J segment 3 bases; nucleotides outside the gene matches: 8. CDR1 SGDLS and CDR2 YYNGEE come from the germline V gene. The CDR3 covers 15 residues. CDR3 DNA: TGTGCCAGCAGCCAACTAGCGTCAGGGACAGATACGCAGTATTTT. Amino acids: CASSQLASGTDTQYF.